The sequence of this T cell receptor (beta chain) was determined in a study of blood T cell repertoires in COVID-19. The repertoire was sequenced with immunoSEQ multiplex PCR; TCRdb's copy has only in-frame clones and lacks some. The repertoire holds tens of thousands of clones, 87% seen once, with around 5% in the top ten. The V segment lost 8 bases and the J segment 4 bases; nucleotides outside the gene matches: 8. Looked up from germline, CDR1 is SGHAT and CDR2 is FQDESV (reference sequence). The CDR3 loop spans 14 amino acids. This clone occurred once. This TCR came from a woman of 80 years or more with acute or convalescent COVID-19. The V gene is TRBV11-1, the J gene TRBJ2-3; TRBD2 matches at 8 bases. Sequencing was carried out using peripheral blood. The CDR3 here is CASGTGGAADTQYF. The CDR3 DNA is TGTGCCAGCGGCACCGGGGGGGCGGCAGATACGCAGTATTTT.